The TCR beta chain under discussion was sequenced for a study of Graves' ophthalmopathy and Graves' hyperthyroidism. Background on the study: Hyperthyroidism counted as stable given no ophthalmopathy within 18 months of follow-up. Study observations and caveats: Most expanded clonotypes from thyroid (those above 0.001 frequency) were also found in blood.

Only newly diagnosed hyperthyroidism patients aged 18 to 65, with under 2 months' duration, were enrolled. RNA transcripts were the source from which TCR beta CDR3 regions were amplified. After a first-round RT-PCR with HTBI primers, a second-round multiplex PCR was run. Each CDR3 protein is one row after TCRdb ran MiXCR on the multiplex PCR reads. The repertoire holds around 1,200,000 distinct CDR3 sequences, with 35% to 40% as singletons. The germline V and J ends were trimmed by 0 bases and 1 base, with 10 bases remaining between them. Per the germline V gene, CDR1 is SGDLS and CDR2 is YYNGEE. This CDR3 comprises 15 residues. With regard to this clonotype: Its target is unknown.

This chain joins TRBV9 and TRBJ1-1; TRBD1 is a possible D gene (5 bases). This TCR derives from an adult man with Graves' hyperthyroidism. Sequenced input: peripheral blood or thyroid tissue (not recorded which). The CDR3 region is CASSVGGGENTEAFF. Written as DNA, the CDR3 is TGTGCCAGCAGCGTAGGGGGGGGGGAGAACACTGAAGCTTTCTTT.